These 15 T cell receptor beta chains originate from one sample sequenced in a study of blood T cell repertoires in COVID-19. Clones were read by immunoSEQ multiplex PCR, and TCRdb kept only the in-frame ones, dropping some. The repertoire holds about 150,000 clones, with approximately 80% as singletons. The sample consisted of peripheral blood. The receptors were sampled from a man in his sixties with acute or convalescent COVID-19.

V usage is TRBV3-1 (or the pseudogene TRBV3-2) and J usage is TRBJ2-4, with 7 bases aligning to TRBD1. V shed 4 bases, J shed 5 bases, and the junction held 5 bases outside the gene matches. Looked up from germline, CDR1 is LGHDT and CDR2 is YNNKEL (reference sequence). This CDR3 spans 14 amino acids. CDR3: CASSPRDRENIQYF. Written as DNA, the CDR3 is TGTGCCAGCAGCCCGAGGGACAGAGAAAACATTCAGTACTTC.

This chain connects TRBV5-5 to TRBJ1-2, with 8 bases that match TRBD1. The CDR3 is 19 amino acids. Unmatched junction bases numbered 14, after V lost 0 bases and J lost 1 base. Germline loops: CDR1 SGHKS, CDR2 YYEKEE (reference sequence). The CDR3 region is CASSLASRTGSGFNYGYTF. The DNA of the CDR3 is TGTGCCAGCAGCTTGGCCTCTCGGACAGGGTCGGGATTTAACTATGGCTACACCTTC.

As regards this clone: This specimen includes other DNA sequences encoding the same CDR3. This chain joins TRBV9 and TRBJ2-5, with D maybe TRBD2 (7 bases). Germline V lookup: CDR1 SGDLS, CDR2 YYNGEE. Trimming pared 0 bases from V and 4 bases from J, leaving 13 bases between. This CDR3 has 15 residues. The CDR3 sequence: CASSVDGGAGETQYF. CDR3 bases: TGTGCCAGCAGCGTAGATGGGGGGGCCGGAGAGACCCAGTACTTC.

The chain joins TRBV9 to TRBJ2-1, with 9 bases lining up with TRBD2. The V gene's germline CDR1 is SGDLS and CDR2 YYNGEE. The CDR3 is made up of 15 amino acids. The V gene end was trimmed by 3 bases and the J gene end by 1 base; junction bases not matched to a gene: 2. As DNA, the CDR3 is TGTGCCAGCAGCGCTAGCGGGACTTCCTACAATGAGCAGTTCTTC. Protein: CASSASGTSYNEQFF.

The J gene is TRBJ2-7, the V gene TRBV19; 7 bases align to TRBD1. CDR3 length equals 15 residues. J gave up 4 bases and V 4 bases, and 10 bases lay outside the gene matches. Germline V gene data show CDR1 as LNHDA and CDR2 as SQIVND (reference sequence). The CDR3 loop is CASSKQGSGGYEQYF. The CDR3 nucleotides are TGTGCCAGTAGTAAACAGGGTTCAGGGGGTTACGAGCAGTACTTC. Full variable domain (outside the CDR3, taken from reference TRBV19 and TRBJ2-7): DGGITQSPKYLFRKEGQNVTLSCEQNLNHDAMYWYRQDPGQGLRLIYYSQIVNDFQKGDIAEGYSVSREKKESFPLTVTSAQKNPTAFYLCASSKQGSGGYEQYFGPGTRLTVT.

The chain uses TRBV6-4 and TRBJ1-6; D unresolved. The V gene's germline CDR1 is MRHNA and CDR2 SNTAGT. Trimming stripped 2 bases from V and 0 bases from J, with 11 bases between. The CDR3 consists of 17 residues. The CDR3 sequence is CASSDPRKSSYNSPLHF. The CDR3 bases are TGTGCCAGCAGTGACCCGCGAAAGTCCTCCTATAATTCACCCCTCCACTTT.

V gene TRBV6-2 or TRBV6-3 combines with J gene TRBJ1-5; D might be TRBD1 (6 bases). V was clipped by 5 bases and J by 4 bases, with 12 bases between them. CDR1 is MNHEY, CDR2 SVGEGT, per germline. The CDR3 spans 14 residues. As DNA, the CDR3 is TGTGCCAGCAGTACAGGGCTGGGTAATCAGCCCCAGCATTTT. This encodes CASSTGLGNQPQHF.

The genes are TRBV6-2 or TRBV6-3 and TRBJ1-6; D is perhaps TRBD1 (6 bases). The V end was cut by 6 bases, the J end by 2 bases, with 11 bases between. The CDR3 is 15 amino acids. CDR1 is MNHEY and CDR2 is SVGEGT in the germline V gene. DNA of the CDR3: TGTGCCAGCAGCCAGGGGAGGCCCTATAATTCACCCCTCCACTTT. Translated: CASSQGRPYNSPLHF.

The V call is TRBV5-5, the J call TRBJ2-5; D is possibly TRBD1 (6 bases). This CDR3 is 15 amino acids long. From germline, CDR1 is SGHKS and CDR2 YYEKEE (reference sequence). V lost 2 bases, J lost 3 bases, and 14 bases lay in between. Here the CDR3 reads CASSFGDRTKETQYF. The CDR3, as DNA: TGTGCCAGCAGCTTTGGCGACAGGACAAAAGAGACCCAGTACTTC.

This chain joins TRBV24-1 and TRBJ2-1; TRBD2 aligns across 11 bases. CDR3 length: 17 amino acids. Losses at the gene ends were 1 base for V and 5 bases for J; bases not matched to a gene: 6. CDR1 and CDR2 (germline): KGHDR, SFDVKD. CDR3: CATSDFRLAGSNNEQFF. CDR3 sequence (DNA): TGTGCCACCAGTGATTTCCGACTAGCGGGAAGCAACAATGAGCAGTTCTTC.

The chain combines TRBV15 with TRBJ2-5; D remains ambiguous. The germline CDR1 and CDR2 sequences are LNHNV and YYDKDF (reference sequence). Trimming took off 0 bases at V and 4 bases at J, with 12 bases between the two ends. The length of the CDR3 is 15 residues. CDR3 protein: CATSRESNARETQYF. The CDR3 nucleotides are TGTGCCACCAGCAGAGAATCTAACGCCCGAGAGACCCAGTACTTC.

The gene calls are TRBV5-5 and TRBJ1-5, with D unresolved. CDR3 length: 14 residues. Trimming took 0 bases from V and 3 from J, leaving 7 bases between them. Germline lookup yields CDR1 SGHKS and CDR2 YYEKEE (reference sequence). The DNA of the CDR3 is TGTGCCAGCAGCTTGGACGGGATCAATCAGCCCCAGCATTTT. This sequence encodes CASSLDGINQPQHF.

V is TRBV7-9 and J is TRBJ1-1; unclear D gene. CDR3 length: 13 residues. With 2 bases removed from V and 1 base from J, the gap between germline ends came to 5 bases. The germline V gene encodes CDR1 SEHNR and CDR2 FQNEAQ (reference sequence). CDR3: CASSLYPNTEAFF. The CDR3 DNA is TGTGCCAGCAGCTTATATCCGAACACTGAAGCTTTCTTT.

The CDR3: CASSYSSGSGELFF. Written as DNA, the CDR3 is TGTGCCAGCAGTTACTCATCAGGATCCGGGGAGCTGTTTTTT. V and J are TRBV6-5 and TRBJ2-2; D not certain. V was clipped by 0 bases and J by 6 bases, with 8 bases between them. The CDR3 sequence is 14 residues long. Germline V lookup: CDR1 MNHEY, CDR2 SVGAGI.

This CDR3 reads CASSNPQSPYGYTF. CDR3 nucleotide sequence: TGTGCCAGCAGTAATCCACAGTCCCCCTATGGCTACACCTTC. The chain is built from TRBV6-5 and TRBJ1-2; D not resolved. The CDR3 is 14 residues long. CDR1 MNHEY and CDR2 SVGAGI come from the germline V gene. V was pared by 5 bases and J by 4 bases, with 14 bases between.